These T cell receptor beta chains were read from a single sample in a study of tumor-infiltrating lymphocytes in primary liver carcinoma. TCRdb independently ran MiXCR on the multiplex PCR reads; one entry per CDR3 protein. The sample lists approximately 300,000 distinct CDR3 sequences, about 60% occurring once. The material sequenced was peripheral blood. The receptors derive from a man aged 40-50 years with primary liver carcinoma and hepatitis B virus infection. Both conserved end residues are part of each CDR3. D genes are given only for firm matches. Rows give clone size only sometimes, using once, few, many, or a class for an expanded clone.

D gene	clone size	J gene	V gene	CDR3 protein	CDR3 DNA
.	many	TRBJ2-3	TRBV7-8	CASSLASLAVLTDTQYF	TGTGCCAGCAGCTTAGCATCCTTAGCCGTTCTCACAGATACGCAGTATTTT
.	many	TRBJ2-5	TRBV11-3	CASSTRGGGQETQYF	TGTGCCAGCAGCACCCGAGGTGGGGGGCAAGAGACCCAGTACTTC
.	.	TRBJ1-4	TRBV25-1	CACSEGSLGNEKLFF	TGTGCCTGCAGTGAAGGTTCCCTGGGAAACGAAAAACTGTTTTTT
.	.	TRBJ1-6	TRBV5-1	CASSLEAGPNSPLHF	TGCGCCAGCAGCTTGGAGGCTGGACCTAATTCACCTCTCCACTTT
.	.	TRBJ2-7	TRBV11-2	CASSCTPDRTYEQYF	TGTGCCAGCAGCTGTACTCCAGATCGTACCTACGAGCAGTACTTC
.	.	TRBJ2-2	TRBV6-6	CASSSPGRRIGELFF	TGTGCCAGCAGTTCCCCGGGACGGCGAATCGGGGAGCTGTTTTTT
TRBD1	few	TRBJ2-1	TRBV28	CASSSPGTGGFVEQFF	TGTGCCAGCAGTTCACCCGGGACAGGGGGCTTTGTTGAGCAGTTCTTC
.	.	TRBJ1-1	TRBV28	CASSFTGLNTEAFF	TGTGCCAGCAGTTTCACCGGCCTAAACACTGAAGCTTTCTTT
TRBD1	many	TRBJ1-5	TRBV6-1	CASTTQLDRVGNQPQHF	TGTGCCAGCACTACCCAACTCGACAGGGTTGGAAATCAGCCCCAGCATTTT
.	.	TRBJ2-5	TRBV10-1	CASSPIQKGTQYF	TGCGCCAGCAGCCCCATCCAGAAGGGGACCCAGTACTTC
.	.	TRBJ1-5	TRBV7-8	CASSLVAMMTQPQHF	TGTGCCAGCAGCTTAGTCGCTATGATGACTCAGCCCCAGCATTTT
TRBD2	few	TRBJ2-7	TRBV11-2	CASSSGRTSGIHYEQYF	TGTGCCAGCAGCTCCGGGAGGACTAGCGGGATACACTACGAGCAGTACTTC
.	.	TRBJ1-5	TRBV18	CASSGESNQPQHF	TGTGCCAGCTCAGGTGAGAGCAATCAGCCCCAGCATTTT
.	.	TRBJ1-5	TRBV6-1	CASSEEGGLPQHF	TGTGCCAGCAGTGAAGAGGGGGGTCTGCCCCAGCATTTT
.	.	TRBJ2-7	TRBV11-3	CGSSQGGSSYEHYF	TGTGGCAGCAGCCAAGGGGGGAGCTCCTACGAGCACTACTTC
.	once	TRBJ1-4	TRBV11-2	CAGTLNLRGEKLFF	TGTGCCGGCACCTTAAACTTAAGGGGAGAAAAACTGTTTTTT
TRBD1	.	TRBJ2-1	TRBV6-6	CASSSPGQGKDKQFF	TGTGCCAGCAGTTCGCCCGGACAGGGTAAGGATAAGCAGTTCTTC
.	many	TRBJ2-5	TRBV10-3	CASRPQGRETQYF	TGTGCCTCCCGTCCCCAGGGGCGGGAGACCCAGTACTTC
.	once	TRBJ2-7	TRBV6-2/TRBV6-3	CASSYSGLGDSYEQYF	TGTGCCAGCAGTTACTCCGGACTGGGGGACTCCTACGAGCAGTACTTT
TRBD1	few	TRBJ2-5	TRBV5-6	CASSLWDRFQETQYF	TGTGCCAGCAGCTTGTGGGACAGATTTCAAGAGACCCAGTACTTC